A selection of T cell receptor beta chains follows, all from one sample in a study of T-cell memory formation after mild COVID-19. Each CDR3 protein is one row after TCRdb ran MiXCR on the 5' RACE reads. The sample lists approximately 250,000 distinct CDR3 sequences, around 16% occurring once. Sequencing input: PBMCs or a T cell subset sorted from them (not recorded which). All receptors derive from a man between 18 and 29 years old who had mild COVID-19 (a few samples of this study predate the infection). Cell type and time point are not known. The CDR3 runs from the conserved cysteine through the conserved F or W. D genes are given only for firm matches. Part of the rows lack a size; the others show once, few, many or a class for expanded clones.

>15|TRBV4-2|few|.|TRBJ2-7
CASSQDFQGTYEQYF
TGTGCCAGCAGCCAAGACTTCCAGGGTACCTACGAGCAGTACTTC
>18|TRBV11-2|.|TRBD1|TRBJ2-6
CASSPITGGAGGANVLTF
TGTGCCAGCAGCCCGATCACAGGGGGAGCTGGAGGGGCCAACGTCCTGACTTTC
>13|TRBV6-5|.|.|TRBJ2-5
CASKLNSQETQYF
TGTGCCAGCAAGTTGAATAGCCAAGAGACCCAGTACTTC
>16|TRBV3-1|.|.|TRBJ1-5
CASSQDWPGANQPQHF
TGTGCCAGCAGCCAAGATTGGCCGGGGGCAAATCAGCCCCAGCATTTT
>16|TRBV20-1|.|TRBD2|TRBJ2-3
CSAMFPSGGHTDTQYF
TGCAGTGCTATGTTCCCCAGCGGGGGCCACACAGATACGCAGTATTTT
>14|TRBV7-8|.|.|TRBJ1-3
CASSLFFSGNTIYF
TGTGCCAGCAGCTTATTCTTCTCTGGAAACACCATATATTTT
>19|TRBV10-3|.|.|TRBJ1-1
CAISESGTAGFYEGTEAFF
TGTGCCATCAGTGAGTCGGGGACGGCTGGCTTTTATGAGGGGACTGAAGCTTTCTTT
>13|TRBV6-1|few|.|TRBJ2-1
CASKSSGGNEQFF
TGTGCCAGCAAGAGCTCCGGGGGCAATGAGCAGTTCTTC
>16|TRBV4-1|.|.|TRBJ1-5
CASSQTRGASNQPQHF
TGCGCCAGCAGCCAAACCAGGGGCGCTAGCAATCAGCCCCAGCATTTT
>13|TRBV5-1|many|.|TRBJ2-5
CASSNQGSETQYF
TGCGCCAGCAGCAATCAGGGATCGGAGACCCAGTACTTC
>15|TRBV11-2|.|.|TRBJ1-2
CASSYPGQYHYGYTF
TGTGCCAGCAGCTACCCTGGACAATACCACTATGGCTACACCTTC
>12|TRBV4-3|many|.|TRBJ2-1
CASSQYGQEQFF
TGCGCCAGCAGCCAATACGGGCAGGAGCAGTTCTTC
>12|TRBV6-2/TRBV6-3|many|.|TRBJ2-7
CASSDSSYEQYF
TGTGCCAGCAGTGACAGTTCCTACGAGCAGTACTTC
>15|TRBV7-2|few|.|TRBJ2-5
CASSPHPGTQETQYF
TGTGCCAGCAGCCCACATCCCGGGACACAAGAGACCCAGTACTTC
>14|TRBV11-2|.|.|TRBJ1-1
CASSPRDPNTEAFF
TGTGCCAGCAGCCCCAGAGACCCTAACACTGAAGCTTTCTTT
>15|TRBV25-1|few|TRBD1|TRBJ2-2
CASSPGTGRTGELFF
TGTGCCAGCAGCCCCGGGACAGGGAGAACCGGGGAGCTGTTTTTT
>15|TRBV4-1|few|.|TRBJ2-5
CASSQPSGAPGTQYF
TGCGCCAGCAGCCAGCCATCGGGTGCCCCAGGGACCCAGTACTTC
>14|TRBV28|.|.|TRBJ1-1
CASSIVGGGTEAFF
TGTGCCAGCAGTATCGTGGGGGGTGGCACTGAAGCTTTCTTT
>14|TRBV4-3|.|.|TRBJ1-2
CASSQATPRYGYTF
TGCGCCAGCAGCCAAGCCACCCCGCGTTATGGCTACACCTTC
>15|TRBV7-2|.|.|TRBJ1-2
CASSLGYIRGGGYTF
TGTGCCAGCAGCTTAGGGTATATCAGGGGAGGAGGCTACACCTTC
>13|TRBV18|.|.|TRBJ1-5
CASSQDDNQPQHF
TGTGCCAGCTCACAAGATGACAATCAGCCCCAGCATTTT
>15|TRBV5-5|.|TRBD1|TRBJ1-5
CASGPGTGSNQPQHF
TGTGCCAGCGGACCCGGGACAGGGAGCAATCAGCCCCAGCATTTT
>15|TRBV7-8|.|.|TRBJ1-6
CASSLVRHGNSPLHF
TGTGCCAGCAGCTTAGTCCGACATGGCAATTCACCCCTCCACTTT
>11|TRBV7-8|many|.|TRBJ1-1
CASSLMQEAFF
TGTGCCAGCAGCTTAATGCAGGAAGCTTTCTTT